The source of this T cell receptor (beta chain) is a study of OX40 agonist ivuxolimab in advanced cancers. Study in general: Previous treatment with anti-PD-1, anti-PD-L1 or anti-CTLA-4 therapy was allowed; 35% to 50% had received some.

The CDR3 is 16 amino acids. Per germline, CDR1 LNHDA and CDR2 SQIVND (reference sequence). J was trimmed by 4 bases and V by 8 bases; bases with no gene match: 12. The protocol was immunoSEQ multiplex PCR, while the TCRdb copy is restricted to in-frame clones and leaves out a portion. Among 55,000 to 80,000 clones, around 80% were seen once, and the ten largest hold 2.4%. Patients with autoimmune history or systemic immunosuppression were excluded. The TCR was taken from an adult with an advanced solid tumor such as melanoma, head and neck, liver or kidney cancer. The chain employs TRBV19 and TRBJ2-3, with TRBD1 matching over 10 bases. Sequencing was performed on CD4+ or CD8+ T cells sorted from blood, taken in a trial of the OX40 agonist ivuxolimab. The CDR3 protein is CASSSPTGGGPDTQYF. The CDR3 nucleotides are TGTGCCAGTTCATCCCCGACAGGGGGCGGGCCAGATACGCAGTATTTT.